One sample yielded the 10 T cell receptor beta chains listed below, sequenced in a study of cytomegalovirus exposure and HLA in healthy donors. The PCR was carried out with 60 Vbeta primers and 13 Jbeta primers. Method: immunoSEQ multiplex PCR; TCRdb's copy keeps in-frame clones and lacks some. This repertoire shows roughly 200,000 clones, roughly 87% found once; its top ten account for 1.1%. Sequences were obtained from PBMCs. These receptors were taken from a boy under 10 years old in good health and CMV-seronegative.

The CDR3 nucleotides read TGTGCCAGCAGCTCGACTAGCGGGGGGGCACACAATGAGCAGTTCTTC. This encodes CASSSTSGGAHNEQFF. V and J are TRBV5-4 and TRBJ2-1; 14 nucleotides match TRBD2. The CDR3 is made up of 16 amino acids. Germline assignment: CDR1 SGHNT and CDR2 YYREEE (reference sequence). The ends lost 3 bases at V and 5 bases at J; junction bases unmatched: 4.

This chain links TRBV27 with TRBJ2-3; D unclear. Germline CDR1 is MNHEY and CDR2 is SMNVEV (reference sequence). Trimming removed 1 base from V and 10 bases from J, with 9 bases in between. The CDR3 sequence is 12 residues long. CDR3 residues: CASSLLGAPQYF. CDR3 in DNA: TGTGCCAGCAGTTTATTGGGCGCTCCGCAGTATTTT.

The V and J genes are TRBV6-1 and TRBJ2-3; TRBD2 matches at 14 bases. The junction had 11 bases not matched to a gene; V was cut back by 3 bases and J by 3 bases. Germline assignment: CDR1 MNHNS and CDR2 SASEGT. This CDR3 has 19 amino acids. The CDR3 region is CASSEYGTSGSRLTDTQYF. Here the CDR3 DNA reads TGTGCCAGCAGTGAGTACGGGACTAGCGGGAGTAGATTAACAGATACGCAGTATTTT.

The V and J genes are TRBV5-1 and TRBJ2-7; D remains ambiguous. From germline, CDR1 is SGHRS and CDR2 YFSETQ. V dropped 1 base and J dropped 0 bases, with 8 bases sitting between them. The CDR3 is made up of 14 amino acids. CDR3 amino acids: CASSLSAISYEQYF. The CDR3 region has the DNA TGCGCCAGCAGCTTGTCTGCGATCTCCTACGAGCAGTACTTC.

This clone occurred once. The chain recombines TRBV7-8 with TRBJ1-2, with 9 bases lining up with TRBD1. CDR1 and CDR2 (germline): SGHVS, FQNEAQ. The CDR3 is made up of 17 amino acids. V shed 5 bases, J shed 1 base, and the junction held 11 bases outside the gene matches. In DNA form, the CDR3 reads TGTGCCAGCAGCGAAGCGCGAGGGGGACAGGGTAACTATGGCTACACCTTC. Translated: CASSEARGGQGNYGYTF.

This clone is a singleton in its sample. This rearrangement joins TRBV27 to TRBJ2-3, with D perhaps matching TRBD2 (6 bases). Germline V gives CDR1 MNHEY, CDR2 SMNVEV (reference sequence). This CDR3 has 15 amino acids. Between the trimmed V and J ends, which lost 8 bases and 5 bases, there was a span of 20 bases. CDR3 DNA: TGTGCCAGCTCCTCACTCCCCGCGGGAATAGATACGCAGTATTTT. Amino acids: CASSSLPAGIDTQYF.

This clone has only one observation. The CDR3 region is CASSSTGVGPGNTIYF. In DNA form, the CDR3 reads TGTGCCAGCAGTTCGACAGGGGTTGGGCCTGGAAACACCATATATTTT. The rearrangement uses TRBV27 and TRBJ1-3; 8 bases align to TRBD1. This CDR3 has 16 residues. Unmatched junction bases numbered 7, after V lost 4 bases and J lost 2 bases. Germline loops: CDR1 MNHEY, CDR2 SMNVEV (reference sequence).

The V and J genes are TRBV6-1 and TRBJ2-7; no clear D gene. In germline, CDR1 is MNHNS, CDR2 SASEGT. Trimming took 2 bases from V and 2 from J, leaving 10 bases between them. CDR3 length: 14 residues. The DNA of the CDR3 is TGTGCCAGCAGTGAAAATAGATTCCCCTACGAGCAGTACTTC. It encodes CASSENRFPYEQYF.

The chain recombines TRBV6-6 with TRBJ2-1; D is perhaps TRBD1 (6 bases). V was clipped by 5 bases and J by 0 bases, with 11 bases between them. Per germline, CDR1 MNHNY and CDR2 SVGAGI (reference sequence). The CDR3 runs 15 residues. DNA of the CDR3: TGTGCCAGCAGTAAACAGGGAAGCTCCTACAATGAGCAGTTCTTC. This translates into CASSKQGSSYNEQFF.

This clone was found once. This chain joins TRBV28 and TRBJ2-1; D remains ambiguous. V shed 6 bases and J shed 10 bases, with 10 bases lying between them. The CDR3 contains 11 residues. The germline CDR1 and CDR2 sequences are MDHEN and SYDVKM. The DNA of the CDR3 is TGTGCCAGCAGCCCCCACATGGAGCAGTTCTTC. This gives the protein CASSPHMEQFF.